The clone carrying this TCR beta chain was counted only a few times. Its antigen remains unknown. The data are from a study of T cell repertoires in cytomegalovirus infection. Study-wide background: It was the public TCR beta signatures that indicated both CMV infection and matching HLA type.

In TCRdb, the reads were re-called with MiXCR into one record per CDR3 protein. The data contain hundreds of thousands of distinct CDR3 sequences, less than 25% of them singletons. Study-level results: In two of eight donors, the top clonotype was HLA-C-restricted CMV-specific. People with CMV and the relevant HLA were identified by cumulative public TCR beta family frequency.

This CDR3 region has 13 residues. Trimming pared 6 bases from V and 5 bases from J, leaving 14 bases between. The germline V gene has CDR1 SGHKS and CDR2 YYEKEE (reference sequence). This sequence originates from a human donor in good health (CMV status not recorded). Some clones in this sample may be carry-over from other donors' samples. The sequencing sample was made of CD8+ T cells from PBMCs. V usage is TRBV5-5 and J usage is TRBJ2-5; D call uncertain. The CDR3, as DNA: TGTGCCAGCAATGAAGTGGTTGGCGAGACCCAGTACTTC. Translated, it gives CASNEVVGETQYF.